One sample yielded the 23 T cell receptor beta chains listed below, sequenced in a study of early T cells in non-severe SARS-CoV-2 infection. MiXCR, applied by TCRdb to the 5' RACE reads, yields one record per CDR3 protein. The table includes 85,000 to 100,000 distinct CDR3 sequences, approximately 11% detected once. Source: whole blood, taken at baseline. The source of these receptors is an adult who was a healthcare worker with PCR-confirmed SARS-CoV-2 infection or an uninfected control (not recorded which).

This chain links TRBV20-1 with TRBJ1-2; D gene unclear. The CDR3 is 13 amino acids. V was clipped by 5 bases and J by 3 bases, with 13 bases between them. Germline V lookup: CDR1 DFQATT, CDR2 SNEGSKA (reference sequence). This chain's CDR3 is CSAADKGYYGYTF. In nucleotides, the CDR3 is TGCAGTGCTGCGGATAAGGGATACTATGGCTACACCTTC.

This clonotype was seen more than once but under ten times. The chain has TRBV19 and TRBJ1-2; a weak D match, TRBD1 (6 bases). The germline V gene has CDR1 LNHDA and CDR2 SQIVND (reference sequence). Trimming shortened V by 6 bases and J by 4 bases, and 21 bases separated the two germline ends. The CDR3 covers 16 residues. The CDR3 coding sequence is TGTGCCAGTAGCCTTGGGGGGGCAGGCGCTCTCTATGGCTACACCTTC. As protein: CASSLGGAGALYGYTF. Full variable domain (missing parts from reference TRBV19 and TRBJ1-2): DGGITQSPKYLFRKEGQNVTLSCEQNLNHDAMYWYRQDPGQGLRLIYYSQIVNDFQKGDIAEGYSVSREKKESFPLTVTSAQKNPTAFYLCASSLGGAGALYGYTFGSGTRLTVV.

This chain connects TRBV15 to TRBJ2-3; D remains unclear. The germline V and J ends were trimmed by 0 bases and 2 bases, with 0 bases remaining between them. This CDR3 has 12 residues. Germline V lookup: CDR1 LNHNV, CDR2 YYDKDF (reference sequence). The CDR3 sequence: CATSRDTDTQYF. DNA of the CDR3: TGTGCCACCAGCAGAGACACAGATACGCAGTATTTT.

This clonotype was seen repeatedly, ten times or more. The V and J genes are TRBV7-6 and TRBJ2-1; the D gene is possibly TRBD2 (5 bases). Germline V gene lookup returns CDR1 SGHVS and CDR2 FNYEAQ. V was shortened by 2 bases and J by 8 bases, with 16 bases between the two germline ends. The CDR3 totals 15 residues. The CDR3 sequence is CASSLRTPPGDEQFF. The CDR3 region has the DNA TGTGCCAGCAGCTTAAGGACGCCGCCCGGGGATGAGCAGTTCTTC. The entire variable domain, with the rest obtained from reference TRBV7-6 and TRBJ2-1, is as follows: GAGVSQSPRYKVTKRGQDVALRCDPISGHVSLYWYRQALGQGPEFLTYFNYEAQQDKSGLPNDRFSAERPEGSISTLTIQRTEQRDSAMYRCASSLRTPPGDEQFFGPGTRLTVL.

As concerns this clonotype: A much more abundant neighbour one base away suggests this may be a read error. The chain uses TRBV7-2 and TRBJ2-7, with 8 bases fitting TRBD1. The CDR3 sequence is 15 residues long. The germline V gene encodes CDR1 SGHTA and CDR2 FQGNSA. The CDR3 region is CVSSTSGTGLGEQYF. The CDR3, as DNA: TGTGTCAGCAGCACATCCGGGACAGGTCTTGGCGAGCAGTACTTC.

The V call is TRBV6-5, the J call TRBJ2-7; 8 nucleotides line up with TRBD2. V gave up 2 bases and J gave up 3 bases; unmatched junction bases: 6. CDR1 and CDR2 (germline): MNHEY, SVGAGI. The CDR3 covers 15 residues. CDR3 DNA: TGTGCCAGCAGTTACCTTCCGGGGGGGCACTACGAGCAGTACTTC. Translated: CASSYLPGGHYEQYF.

This clonotype showed up just once. Since a much larger clone is just one base distant, this may be a read error. The rearrangement joins TRBV3-1 to TRBJ2-5; D not certain. Germline V gene data show CDR1 as LGHDT and CDR2 as YNNKEL (reference sequence). The CDR3 is made up of 14 amino acids. The CDR3: CASNQNPGRETQYF. The CDR3 DNA reads as TGTGCCAGCAACCAAAATCCAGGACGGGAGACCCAGTACTTC.

This clonotype was seen ten or more times. This chain links TRBV10-2 with TRBJ2-7; D call uncertain. This CDR3 comprises 13 residues. Germline V gives CDR1 WSHSY, CDR2 SAAADI. Trimming took 3 bases from V and 2 from J, leaving 8 bases between them. The CDR3 DNA reads TGCGCCAGCAGTGATAGGACCCCCTACGAGCAGTACTTC. Translating it yields CASSDRTPYEQYF.

This clonotype was detected many times. The chain couples TRBV5-4 to TRBJ1-2; 10 bases agree with TRBD1. The CDR3 runs 14 residues. V shed 5 bases, J shed 6 bases, and the junction held 7 bases outside the gene matches. The germline CDR1 and CDR2 sequences are SGHNT and YYREEE (reference sequence). The CDR3 DNA reads as TGTGCCAGCAGAAGGACAGGGGGGAATGATGGCTACACCTTC. It codes for CASRRTGGNDGYTF.

This clonotype showed up many times. CDR3 residues: CSVEANRGDYEQYF. DNA of the CDR3: TGCAGCGTTGAAGCAAACAGGGGAGACTACGAGCAGTACTTC. The V and J genes are TRBV29-1 and TRBJ2-7, with 7 bases matching TRBD1. V dropped 1 base and J dropped 3; count of bases not matched to a gene: 6. CDR3 size: 14 residues. Per germline, CDR1 SQVTM and CDR2 ANQGSEA.

The genes are TRBV28 and TRBJ2-7, with D perhaps given as TRBD1 or TRBD2 (6 bases each). This CDR3 is built from 14 residues. Germline V gene lookup returns CDR1 MDHEN and CDR2 SYDVKM. Deletions cut 5 bases from V and 3 bases from J, with 14 bases between. CDR3 DNA sequence: TGTGCCAGCAGTGATGGGGGGCGTATCTACGAGCAGTACTTC. This codes for CASSDGGRIYEQYF.

The table lists this clonotype with a few counts. The V and J genes are TRBV5-4 and TRBJ1-1; D gene unclear. CDR1 is SGHNT, CDR2 YYREEE, per germline (reference sequence). V was trimmed by 0 bases and J by 1 base, leaving 7 bases between them. CDR3 length: 14 residues. CDR3 sequence: CASSLEEPNTEAFF. DNA for the CDR3: TGTGCCAGCAGCTTGGAGGAACCGAACACTGAAGCTTTCTTT.

This clonotype has a count of ten or more. The gene calls are TRBV20-1 and TRBJ2-1, with TRBD2 identical over 8 bases. The germline V gene has CDR1 DFQATT and CDR2 SNEGSKA (reference sequence). V lost 4 bases to trimming and J lost 4 bases; unmatched junction nucleotides: 3. This CDR3 has 13 amino acids. The CDR3 is CSAKLADYNEQFF. The CDR3 region has the DNA TGCAGTGCTAAACTAGCGGATTACAATGAGCAGTTCTTC.

This clonotype was counted ten times or more. The V gene is TRBV4-2, the J gene TRBJ2-1; D call uncertain. The CDR3 covers 11 residues. Deletions cut 0 bases from V and 6 bases from J, with 0 bases between. Germline CDR1 and CDR2: LGHNA and YNFKEQ. DNA of the CDR3: TGTGCCAGCAGCCAAGACAATGAGCAGTTCTTC. It is translated as CASSQDNEQFF.

The V and J genes are TRBV7-2 and TRBJ2-1; a weak D match, TRBD2 (6 bases). Germline lookup yields CDR1 SGHTA and CDR2 FQGNSA. Deletions cut 4 bases from V and 7 bases from J, with 23 bases between. This CDR3 region has 17 residues. CDR3 sequence: CASSSSGSEVLWNEQFF. The CDR3 bases are TGTGCCAGCAGCTCGTCCGGGAGTGAGGTTCTGTGGAATGAGCAGTTCTTC.

There are a few counts of this clonotype. The CDR3 DNA is TGTGCCAGCGGCCTCATGGACGGGAGGGCCGGGGAGCTGTTTTTT. Translated: CASGLMDGRAGELFF. The rearrangement joins TRBV7-8 to TRBJ2-2, with 8 bases lining up with TRBD2. This CDR3 is 15 amino acids long. The germline gives CDR1 SGHVS, CDR2 FQNEAQ. V was pared by 8 bases and J by 6 bases, with 11 bases of the junction left unmatched. Full variable domain (rest looked up from reference TRBV7-8 and TRBJ2-2): GAGVSQSPRYKVAKRGQDVALRCDPISGHVSLFWYQQALGQGPEFLTYFQNEAQLDKSGLPSDRFFAERPEGSVSTLKIQRTQQEDSAVYLCASGLMDGRAGELFFGEGSRLTVL.

This clonotype came up many times. V gene TRBV28 combines with J gene TRBJ2-3, with 10 bases fitting TRBD2. Looked up from germline, CDR1 is MDHEN and CDR2 is SYDVKM. J was trimmed by 1 base and V by 3 bases; bases with no gene match: 7. The CDR3 has 17 residues. The DNA for the CDR3 is TGTGCCAGCAGTTTTGTAATAGCGGGAGGTGGCACAGATACGCAGTATTTT. This translates into CASSFVIAGGGTDTQYF.

This clonotype occurred many times. The chain is built from TRBV11-2 and TRBJ2-5; D ambiguous. The germline CDR1 and CDR2 sequences are SGHAT and FQNNGV. Trimming removed 4 bases at V and 7 bases at J, with 16 bases between. This CDR3 has 14 amino acids. The CDR3 DNA sequence: TGTGCCAGCAGCTCTGGCACACCCGAAGGGACCCAGTACTTC. It translates to CASSSGTPEGTQYF. The variable domain in full, with the rest retrieved from reference TRBV11-2 and TRBJ2-5, is EAGVAQSPRYKIIEKRQSVAFWCNPISGHATLYWYQQILGQGPKLLIQFQNNGVVDDSQLPKDRFSAERLKGVDSTLKIQPAKLEDSAVYLCASSSGTPEGTQYFGPGTRLLVL.

The chain uses TRBV6-1 and TRBJ2-1; D ambiguous. The ends were cut back, 2 bases at V and 6 bases at J, with 8 bases in the middle. The CDR3 has 13 amino acids. Germline CDR1 MNHNS, CDR2 SASEGT. CDR3 nucleotides: TGTGCCAGCAGTGAAATCCAATCCAATGAGCAGTTCTTC. Translating gives CASSEIQSNEQFF.

With respect to this clonotype: A much more abundant neighbour one base away suggests this may be a read error. The CDR3 is CATSGAGEGRPQHF. The CDR3, as DNA: TGTGCCACCAGTGGGGCAGGGGAAGGTCGGCCCCAGCATTTT. The chain is built from TRBV24-1 and TRBJ1-5, with D maybe TRBD1 (6 bases). The germline CDR1 and CDR2 sequences are KGHDR and SFDVKD. The length of the CDR3 is 14 residues. V lost 5 bases and J 9 bases, leaving 16 bases between the germline ends.

The genes are TRBV27 and TRBJ2-3; 7 bases are a match to TRBD2. The CDR3 is made up of 17 amino acids. The J segment lost 1 base and the V segment lost 0 bases, leaving 7 bases of the junction unmatched. CDR1 and CDR2 from the germline V gene are MNHEY and SMNVEV (reference sequence). The CDR3 sequence: CASSLSMERGGTDTQYF. CDR3 bases: TGTGCCAGCAGTTTATCGATGGAACGGGGGGGCACAGATACGCAGTATTTT.

This clonotype was picked up a small number of times. The chain employs TRBV7-8 and TRBJ1-1; perhaps TRBD1 as D (5 bases). Trimming shortened V by 2 bases and J by 2 bases, and 15 bases separated the two germline ends. Germline assignment: CDR1 SGHVS and CDR2 FQNEAQ. This CDR3 region has 16 residues. The CDR3 region is CASSLSGTPLNTEAFF. The DNA for the CDR3 is TGTGCCAGCAGCTTATCCGGGACCCCCTTAAACACTGAAGCTTTCTTT.

V and J are TRBV6-5 and TRBJ1-3; 8 positions agree with TRBD1. This CDR3 has 20 amino acids. V was pared by 0 bases and J by 2 bases, with 15 bases of the junction left unmatched. CDR1 is MNHEY and CDR2 is SVGAGI in the germline V gene. CDR3: CASSYSRAGGHKGTGNTIYF. The CDR3, as DNA: TGTGCCAGCAGTTACTCGAGAGCAGGGGGCCATAAAGGCACTGGAAACACCATATATTTT.